The 20 T cell receptor beta chains given below trace back to one sample, sequenced in a study of blood T cell repertoires in COVID-19. Profiled with immunoSEQ multiplex PCR; TCRdb holds only in-frame clones, not every one. The sample contains about 240,000 clones, approximately 83% of which appear only once. The sequenced sample consisted of PBMCs or T cells enriched from blood (not recorded which). The receptors derive from a middle-aged woman with acute COVID-19.

V gene TRBV5-1 combines with J gene TRBJ2-1; TRBD1 agrees at 9 bases. From germline, CDR1 is SGHRS and CDR2 YFSETQ. J lost 6 bases, V lost 0 bases, and 4 bases had no gene match. The CDR3 spans 15 residues. This chain's CDR3 is CASSLVTTGGNEQFF. In DNA form, the CDR3 reads TGCGCCAGCAGCTTGGTCACGACAGGGGGCAATGAGCAGTTCTTC.

This clone was seen once. The chain couples TRBV19 to TRBJ2-2; 8 nucleotides line up with TRBD1. This CDR3 has 16 amino acids. V was clipped by 7 bases and J by 5 bases; unmatched bases: 12. Germline values: CDR1 LNHDA, CDR2 SQIVND (reference sequence). This chain's CDR3 is CASTVPQGAGTGELFF. In DNA, the CDR3 is TGTGCCAGTACAGTCCCGCAGGGGGCGGGTACCGGGGAGCTGTTTTTT.

The chain couples TRBV30 to TRBJ1-1; D is uncertain. The CDR3 extends over 12 amino acids. The V end lost 6 bases, the J end lost 4 bases, and 12 bases lay between the germline ends. CDR1 is GTSNPN and CDR2 is SVGIG in the germline V gene (reference sequence). CDR3: CACQKPSTEAFF. In DNA form, the CDR3 reads TGTGCCTGCCAGAAACCCTCCACTGAAGCTTTCTTT.

The chain is built from TRBV5-1 and TRBJ2-5, with TRBD2 matching over 8 bases. The CDR3 loop spans 15 amino acids. Germline CDR1 and CDR2: SGHRS and YFSETQ. The ends lost 3 bases at V and 1 base at J; junction bases unmatched: 5. This CDR3 reads CASSSTTSGQETQYF. Written as DNA, the CDR3 is TGCGCCAGCAGCTCTACTACTAGCGGCCAAGAGACCCAGTACTTC. Full variable domain (remainder filled in from reference TRBV5-1 and TRBJ2-5): KAGVTQTPRYLIKTRGQQVTLSCSPISGHRSVSWYQQTPGQGLQFLFEYFSETQRNKGNFPGRFSGRQFSNSRSEMNVSTLELGDSALYLCASSSTTSGQETQYFGPGTRLLVL.

The rearrangement joins TRBV24-1 to TRBJ1-2; D might be TRBD1 (5 bases). V was clipped by 4 bases and J by 7 bases, with 15 bases between them. Germline V gene data show CDR1 as KGHDR and CDR2 as SFDVKD. CDR3 length: 14 residues. The CDR3: CATSEPGQVGGYTF. CDR3 in DNA: TGTGCCACCAGTGAGCCAGGGCAGGTGGGTGGCTACACCTTC.

CDR3 coding DNA: TGTGCCAGTAGTTCCGGGATGAAAAACACCATATATTTT. It specifies CASSSGMKNTIYF. V and J are TRBV19 and TRBJ1-3; D is unresolved. Trimming stripped 5 bases from V and 6 bases from J, with 11 bases between. The CDR3 consists of 13 residues. Germline V lookup: CDR1 LNHDA, CDR2 SQIVND (reference sequence).

In its sample, this clone was seen a few times. This chain links TRBV6-5 with TRBJ1-1; D possibly corresponds to TRBD1 (6 bases). Trimming shortened V by 5 bases and J by 3 bases, and 10 bases separated the two germline ends. Germline V CDR1 and CDR2: MNHEY, SVGAGI. The CDR3 runs to 13 residues. The CDR3 loop reads CASSTGTYTEAFF. CDR3 DNA sequence: TGTGCCAGCAGTACCGGGACATACACTGAAGCTTTCTTT.

The chain links TRBV28 to TRBJ2-7, with 8 bases aligning to TRBD1. The CDR3 consists of 20 residues. CDR1 is MDHEN and CDR2 is SYDVKM in the germline V gene. Losses at the gene ends were 1 base for V and 2 bases for J; bases not matched to a gene: 19. The CDR3 sequence is CASSLFPWNMTDRGAYEQYF. The CDR3, as DNA: TGTGCCAGCAGTTTATTCCCCTGGAATATGACCGACAGGGGCGCCTACGAGCAGTACTTC.

V usage is TRBV11-3 and J usage is TRBJ2-7; 11 bases agree with TRBD2. V lost 5 bases, J lost 7 bases, and 10 bases stayed unmatched. Germline V gives CDR1 SGHNT, CDR2 YENEEA. The CDR3 extends over 15 amino acids. The CDR3 loop is CASSSSGRGFWEQYF. For the CDR3, the DNA is TGTGCCAGCAGCAGTAGCGGGAGGGGGTTTTGGGAGCAGTACTTC.

The CDR3 reads CASSVKTVSTDTQYF. The CDR3 bases are TGTGCCAGCAGTGTAAAGACAGTTAGCACAGATACGCAGTATTTT. This chain uses TRBV25-1 with TRBJ2-3, with TRBD1 as a possible D gene (5 bases). Trimming cost V 4 bases and J 0 bases, with 11 bases left between them. The CDR3 has 15 amino acids. Germline V gives CDR1 MGHDK, CDR2 SYGVNS.

The V call is TRBV7-9, the J call TRBJ1-6; 7 bases are shared with TRBD1. This CDR3 has 12 amino acids. Per the germline V gene, CDR1 is SEHNR and CDR2 is FQNEAQ (reference sequence). V was clipped by 6 bases and J by 9 bases; unmatched bases: 2. In nucleotides, the CDR3 is TGTGCCAGCAGGAGGGACAGTTCACCCCTCCACTTT. It is translated as CASRRDSSPLHF. The full variable domain, completed using reference TRBV7-9 and TRBJ1-6, is DTGVSQNPRHKITKRGQNVTFRCDPISEHNRLYWYRQTLGQGPEFLTYFQNEAQLEKSRLLSDRFSAERPKGSFSTLEIQRTEQGDSAMYLCASRRDSSPLHFGNGTRLTVT.

In DNA, the CDR3 is TGTGCCAGTACCCAGTATATGGAGGGCAATCAGCCCCAGCATTTT. Translated: CASTQYMEGNQPQHF. The chain links TRBV19 to TRBJ1-5; unclear D gene. Trimming removed 7 bases from V and 2 bases from J, with 15 bases in between. The CDR3 runs 15 residues. Germline CDR1 reads LNHDA; CDR2 reads SQIVND (reference sequence).

The V gene is TRBV15, the J gene TRBJ1-4; 7 positions match TRBD1. Germline values: CDR1 LNHNV, CDR2 YYDKDF (reference sequence). The ends lost 1 base at V and 3 bases at J; junction bases unmatched: 2. The CDR3 is 15 amino acids. The CDR3 region is CATSRGGTANEKLFF. CDR3 sequence (DNA): TGTGCCACCAGCAGAGGAGGGACAGCTAATGAAAAACTGTTTTTT.

Here the CDR3 DNA reads TGCGCCAGCAGCTTGGAACCAGGGGGCGATGAAAAACTGTTTTTT. Protein: CASSLEPGGDEKLFF. The chain links TRBV5-1 to TRBJ1-4, with TRBD1 matching over 8 bases. Germline lookup yields CDR1 SGHRS and CDR2 YFSETQ. The CDR3 is made up of 15 amino acids. V shed 0 bases, J shed 6 bases, and the junction held 4 bases outside the gene matches.

This chain connects TRBV4-1 to TRBJ2-3, with D perhaps matching TRBD2 (5 bases). Germline V CDR1 and CDR2: MGHRA, YSYEKL. V was trimmed by 1 base and J by 2 bases, leaving 7 bases between them. This CDR3 has 14 residues. DNA for the CDR3: TGCGCCAGCAGCCAAGCGGGAAACACAGATACGCAGTATTTT. Amino acid sequence: CASSQAGNTDTQYF.

This clone was seen more than once but under ten times. This chain uses TRBV28 with TRBJ2-2, with unresolved D. V lost 3 bases and J 2 bases, leaving 4 bases between the germline ends. This CDR3 has 13 residues. Germline CDR1 and CDR2: MDHEN and SYDVKM. The CDR3: CASSFPNTGELFF. The CDR3 nucleotides read TGTGCCAGCAGTTTCCCTAACACCGGGGAGCTGTTTTTT.

J is TRBJ2-7 and V is TRBV13; 10 positions match TRBD2. V lost 6 bases to trimming and J lost 2 bases; unmatched junction nucleotides: 4. The CDR3 runs to 14 residues. Germline values: CDR1 PRHDT, CDR2 FYEKMQ (reference sequence). The chain's CDR3 is CASSPSGRAYEQYF. The CDR3 nucleotides read TGTGCCAGCAGTCCCAGCGGGAGGGCCTACGAGCAGTACTTC.

The chain uses TRBV7-8 and TRBJ2-1, with TRBD1 matching 7 bases. CDR1 is SGHVS, CDR2 FQNEAQ, per germline. This CDR3 spans 14 amino acids. With V trimmed by 1 base and J by 9 bases, 6 bases remained unmatched. The CDR3: CASSLERGLGEQFF. As DNA, the CDR3 is TGTGCCAGCAGCTTAGAAAGGGGGCTGGGTGAGCAGTTCTTC. The variable domain in full, completed from reference TRBV7-8 and TRBJ2-1, reads GAGVSQSPRYKVAKRGQDVALRCDPISGHVSLFWYQQALGQGPEFLTYFQNEAQLDKSGLPSDRFFAERPEGSVSTLKIQRTQQEDSAVYLCASSLERGLGEQFFGPGTRLTVL.

The genes are TRBV9 and TRBJ1-3; 9 bases are shared with TRBD1. CDR1 and CDR2 from the germline V gene are SGDLS and YYNGEE. V shed 0 bases and J 0 bases; nucleotides not matched to a gene: 10. The CDR3 extends over 19 amino acids. In DNA, the CDR3 is TGTGCCAGCAGCGTAGGTCCGGGACAGGGCGGCCTCTCTGGAAACACCATATATTTT. It is translated as CASSVGPGQGGLSGNTIYF.

The V call is TRBV19, the J call TRBJ1-3; perhaps TRBD1 as D (5 bases). Trimming cost V 10 bases and J 0 bases, with 13 bases left between them. The CDR3 has 14 amino acids. Looked up from germline, CDR1 is LNHDA and CDR2 is SQIVND (reference sequence). The CDR3 DNA sequence: TGTGCCACCCCGAGGGACTACTCTGGAAACACCATATATTTT. Protein: CATPRDYSGNTIYF.